The 5 T cell receptor beta chains given below trace back to one sample, sequenced in a study of T cells in Graves' hyperthyroidism and ophthalmopathy. RNA transcripts provided the source from which TCR beta CDR3 regions were amplified. Using the HTBI primer set, a first-round RT-PCR was run on the TCR CDR3. TCRdb reprocessed the multiplex PCR reads via MiXCR and lists one record per CDR3 protein. Here the sample spans about 550,000 distinct CDR3 sequences, around 20% being singletons. The sequencing input was blood. The receptors were sampled from a man between 18 and 29 years old with Graves' hyperthyroidism.

The chain couples TRBV20-1 to TRBJ2-7; a possible D gene is TRBD2 (6 bases). This CDR3 contains 17 residues. Trimming pared 6 bases from V and 7 bases from J, leaving 31 bases between. Germline V gives CDR1 DFQATT, CDR2 SNEGSKA (reference sequence). CDR3 coding DNA: TGCAGTGCCCAAAGGGTGCACAGCGGACGGGGGTTTTGGGAGCAGTACTTC. It codes for CSAQRVHSGRGFWEQYF.

V usage is TRBV6-5 and J usage is TRBJ1-3; perhaps TRBD1 as D (6 bases). Trimming removed 4 bases at V and 1 base at J, with 17 bases between. The CDR3 loop spans 17 amino acids. The germline V gene encodes CDR1 MNHEY and CDR2 SVGAGI. This CDR3 is CASSLVGQFNSGNTIYF. CDR3 DNA: TGTGCCAGCAGTTTGGTCGGACAGTTTAATTCTGGAAACACCATATATTTT.

This clonotype was detected many times. The chain carries TRBV11-2 and TRBJ2-7; D is ambiguous. CDR1 and CDR2 from the germline V gene are SGHAT and FQNNGV. The CDR3 has 15 amino acids. Trimming left V 0 bases short and J 1 base short, with 10 bases between. The CDR3 region has the DNA TGTGCCAGCAGCTTAGATTTCTGGGCGTCCTACGAGCAGTACTTC. Encoded protein: CASSLDFWASYEQYF.

This clonotype came up a few times. The chain links TRBV13 to TRBJ2-7; D remains unclear. The germline V gene encodes CDR1 PRHDT and CDR2 FYEKMQ (reference sequence). The CDR3 is 13 residues long. V was clipped by 2 bases and J by 5 bases, with 10 bases between them. This chain's CDR3 is CASSLQFADEQYF. The CDR3, as DNA: TGTGCCAGCAGCTTACAGTTTGCTGACGAGCAGTACTTC. The variable domain in full, with the rest retrieved from reference TRBV13 and TRBJ2-7, is AAGVIQSPRHLIKEKRETATLKCYPIPRHDTVYWYQQGPGQDPQFLISFYEKMQSDKGSIPDRFSAQQFSDYHSELNMSSLELGDSALYFCASSLQFADEQYFGPGTRLTVT.

This chain links TRBV20-1 with TRBJ1-2; unclear D gene. V lost 0 bases to trimming and J lost 4 bases, with 9 bases between them. The CDR3 covers 13 residues. Germline V gene sequence: CDR1 DFQATT, CDR2 SNEGSKA (reference sequence). The DNA of the CDR3 is TGCAGTGCTAGAGATAGACAAGTCTATGGCTACACCTTC. This codes for CSARDRQVYGYTF.